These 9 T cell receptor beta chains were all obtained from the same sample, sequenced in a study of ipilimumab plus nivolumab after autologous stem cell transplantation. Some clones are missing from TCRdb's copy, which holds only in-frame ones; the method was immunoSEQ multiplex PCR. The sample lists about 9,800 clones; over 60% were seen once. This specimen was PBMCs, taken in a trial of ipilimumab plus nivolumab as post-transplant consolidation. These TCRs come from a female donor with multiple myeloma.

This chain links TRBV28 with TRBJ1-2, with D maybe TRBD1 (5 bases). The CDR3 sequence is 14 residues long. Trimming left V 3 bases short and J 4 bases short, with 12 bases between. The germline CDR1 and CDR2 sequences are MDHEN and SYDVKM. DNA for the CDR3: TGTGCCAGCAGTTTCGAGGGGCGGTCCTATGGCTACACCTTC. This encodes CASSFEGRSYGYTF.

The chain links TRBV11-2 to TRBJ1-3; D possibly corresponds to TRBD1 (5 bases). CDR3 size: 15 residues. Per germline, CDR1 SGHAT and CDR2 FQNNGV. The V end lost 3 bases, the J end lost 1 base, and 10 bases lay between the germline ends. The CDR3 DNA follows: TGTGCCAGCAGCTTTAACCAGGGTTCTGGAAACACCATATATTTT. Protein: CASSFNQGSGNTIYF.

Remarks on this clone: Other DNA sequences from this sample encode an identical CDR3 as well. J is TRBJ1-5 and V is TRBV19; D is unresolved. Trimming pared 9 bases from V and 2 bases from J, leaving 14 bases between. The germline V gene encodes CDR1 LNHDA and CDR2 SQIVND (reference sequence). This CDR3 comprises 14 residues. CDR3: CASSGSRGNQPQHF. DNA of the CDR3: TGTGCCAGCAGTGGTTCCCGGGGCAATCAGCCCCAGCATTTT.

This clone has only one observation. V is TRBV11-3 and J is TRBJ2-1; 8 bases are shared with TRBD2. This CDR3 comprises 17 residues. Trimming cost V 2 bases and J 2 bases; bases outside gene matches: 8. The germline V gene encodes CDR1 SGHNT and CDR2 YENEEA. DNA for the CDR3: TGTGCCAGCAGCTTAATCCCAGCGGGAGTGGCCTACAATGAGCAGTTCTTC. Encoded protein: CASSLIPAGVAYNEQFF. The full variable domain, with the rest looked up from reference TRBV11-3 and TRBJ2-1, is EAGVVQSPRYKIIEKKQPVAFWCNPISGHNTLYWYLQNLGQGPELLIRYENEEAVDDSQLPKDRFSAERLKGVDSTLKIQPAELGDSAVYLCASSLIPAGVAYNEQFFGPGTRLTVL.

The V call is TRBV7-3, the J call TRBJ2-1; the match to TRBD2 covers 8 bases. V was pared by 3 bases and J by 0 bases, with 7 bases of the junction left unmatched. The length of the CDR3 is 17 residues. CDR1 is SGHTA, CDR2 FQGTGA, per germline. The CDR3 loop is CASSFTTGTSSYNEQFF. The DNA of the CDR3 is TGTGCCAGCAGCTTCACTACCGGGACTAGCTCCTACAATGAGCAGTTCTTC.

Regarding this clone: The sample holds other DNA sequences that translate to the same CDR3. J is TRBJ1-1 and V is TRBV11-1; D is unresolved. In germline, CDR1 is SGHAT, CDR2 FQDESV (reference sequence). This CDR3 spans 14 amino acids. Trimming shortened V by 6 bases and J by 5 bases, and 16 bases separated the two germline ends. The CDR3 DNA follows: TGTGCCAGCAGTTCGGAGGGTTTTGGGACTGAAGCTTTCTTT. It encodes CASSSEGFGTEAFF. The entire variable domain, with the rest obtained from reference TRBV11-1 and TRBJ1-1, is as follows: EAEVAQSPRYKITEKSQAVAFWCDPISGHATLYWYRQILGQGPELLVQFQDESVVDDSQLPKDRFSAERLKGVDSTLKIQPAELGDSAMYLCASSSEGFGTEAFFGQGTRLTVV.

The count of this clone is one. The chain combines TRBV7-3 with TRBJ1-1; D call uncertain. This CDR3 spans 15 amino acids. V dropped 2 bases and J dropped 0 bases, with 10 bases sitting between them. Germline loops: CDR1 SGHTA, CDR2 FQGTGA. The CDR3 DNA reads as TGTGCCAGCAGCTTAGGACGGTTAATGAACACTGAAGCTTTCTTT. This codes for CASSLGRLMNTEAFF.

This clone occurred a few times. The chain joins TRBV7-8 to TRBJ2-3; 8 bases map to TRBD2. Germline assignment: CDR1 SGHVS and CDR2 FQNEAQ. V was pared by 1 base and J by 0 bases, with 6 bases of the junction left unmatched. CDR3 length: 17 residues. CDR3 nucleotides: TGTGCCAGCAGCTTAGTTGGACTAGCAGCTAGCACAGATACGCAGTATTTT. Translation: CASSLVGLAASTDTQYF.

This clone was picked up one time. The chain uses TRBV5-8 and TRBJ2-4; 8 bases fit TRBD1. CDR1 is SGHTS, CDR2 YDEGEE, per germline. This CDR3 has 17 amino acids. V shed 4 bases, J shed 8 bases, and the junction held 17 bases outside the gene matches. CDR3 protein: CASSGDIQGAHRDIQYF. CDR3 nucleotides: TGTGCCAGCAGCGGGGATATTCAGGGGGCCCACCGGGACATTCAGTACTTC.